Detailed here is one TCR beta chain. Its antigen is unknown. Within one base of it there is no much larger clone, and no base qualities were kept. TCRbeta CDR3 regions were amplified from genomic DNA using the immunoSEQ Assay, a bias-controlled multiplex PCR. As for the authors' bioinformatics: The number of nucleated cells in each sample was estimated by amplification of reference gene primers within the assay. Sequence reads were collapsed and filtered to measure the absolute abundance of every unique TCRbeta CDR3 rearrangement. For each sample, productive Simpson clonality was calculated by taking the square root of Simpson's diversity index across productive rearrangements. This immuneACCESS table, as held by TCRdb, lists in-frame sequences with V and J called but not all clones. Of the missing ones, under half trace to an unresolved V gene in checked studies; the others have no known cause. V and J calls and clone size are as listed in that table; D and trimming were resolved from the DNA. In this sample the table shows 63,000 or so clones, roughly 82% of which occur a single time. The ten most abundant clones make up about two fifths of the sample.

The data are from a study of blood T cell repertoires in COVID-19 (dated by TCRdb to about 2020). For context, the study as a whole: Samples covering the acute and convalescent phases of COVID-19 were provided by collaborators in the United States, Italy and Spain. Deeply sampled blood TCRbeta repertoires from subjects exposed to, actively infected with, or recovered from COVID-19 were included in the dataset. Sample metadata almost always included a de-identified subject ID, COVID-19 status, age in years and sex. The samples were drawn from two sources: the first 160 participants of the ongoing ImmuneRACE study, and over 1,000 subjects contributed by 6 global collaborators. The repertoires were made available in a free public database intended to serve as a resource for research on the immune response to SARS-CoV-2. The prospective study material was composed of cDNA or gDNA derived from T cells, B-cell-depleted T cells, or PBMCs. Where available, HLA class I and class II types were obtained from metadata supplied by the sample provider rather than from assay-based typing.

Collaborating institutions collected whole blood in K2EDTA tubes following their own protocols. For TCRbeta analysis, collaborator samples were shipped as frozen whole blood, as isolated PBMCs, or as DNA extracted from either sample type. Counted from cysteine to phenylalanine, this CDR3 has 17 amino acids. This entry keeps only the CDR3 DNA: 51 bases, framed from base 1. V drops 1 base and J drops 1 base, leaving 16 bases in between. CDR1 and CDR2, looked up from the germline V gene, are SGHNT and YENEEA. Overall study results and their limits: The amount of clinical and demographic metadata varied by source and participant and was provided uncurated.

This TCR derives from a human donor in a cohort sampled during active COVID-19. The chain links TRBV11-3 with TRBJ1-1; a tentative D call is TRBD1 (5 bases match). Sequencing was performed on peripheral blood. This receptor has the CDR3 CASSLGFGAATNTEAFF. At the DNA level, the sequence is TGTGCCAGCAGCTTAGGTTTTGGGGCAGCGACGAACACTGAAGCTTTCTTT.